This TCR beta chain derives from a study of shared clonotypes between healthy human individuals. As originally analysed: Quality scores were absent from the junction-only immunoSEQ sequences, so filtering differed. Here immunoSEQ multiplex PCR was the method, and the copy in TCRdb shows in-frame clones only, minus some. The DNA gave D and trimming, while V, J and clone size come from that table. The data contain fewer than 650,000 clones, 76% of them singletons. The CDR3 covers 16 residues. CDR1 is MGHDK, CDR2 SYGVNS, per germline. V was clipped by 6 bases and J by 8 bases, with 23 bases between them. This clone has only one observation. No antigen is known for it. Donors included only healthy HIV-negative adults lacking recent acute infections or vaccinations. General observations from the study: Donor clonotype sharing was expected to depend on sequencing depth.

Sequencing was carried out using PBMCs. The rearrangement links TRBV25-1 to TRBJ2-1, with a weak D call TRBD1 (7 bases). The source is a woman aged 40 to 50 in good health. Some clones in this sample may be carry-over from other donors' samples. DNA of the CDR3: TGTGCCAGCAGGGGCGGGAACAGGGGAAGGATCGATGAGCAGTTCTTC. It translates to CASRGGNRGRIDEQFF.